Shown below are 32 T cell receptor beta chains from a single sample sequenced in a study of CD8+CD57+ T cells in acquired aplastic anemia. All patients picked for sequencing had shown, by flow cytometry, an expansion of CD8+CD57+ cells. Both TCR beta VDJ combination and CDR3 sequence profiling were carried out. Genomic DNA was the template for this profiling. TCRdb fed the reads into MiXCR, producing one record per CDR3 protein. This table has 150,000 to 200,000 distinct CDR3 sequences, roughly 50% appearing once. The sample taken for sequencing was sorted CD4+, CD8+, or CD8+CD57+ T cells (not recorded which) from PBMCs. These receptors were taken from a human donor with aplastic anemia.

This chain uses TRBV2 with TRBJ1-5; D unclear. Germline V gene sequence: CDR1 SNHLY, CDR2 FYNNEI. The CDR3 contains 14 residues. The ends were cut back, 6 bases at V and 1 base at J, with 10 bases in the middle. CDR3 region: CASSPFGSNQPQHF. CDR3 DNA: TGTGCCAGCAGCCCCTTCGGGAGCAATCAGCCCCAGCATTTT.

This clonotype was observed many times. The CDR3 reads CASSTQGLGANVLTF. The CDR3 DNA follows: TGTGCCAGCAGCACTCAGGGTCTTGGGGCCAACGTCCTGACTTTC. This chain connects TRBV9 to TRBJ2-6; tentative D call: TRBD1 (5 bases). The CDR3 totals 15 residues. Trimming removed 4 bases at V and 3 bases at J, with 11 bases between. CDR1 SGDLS and CDR2 YYNGEE come from the germline V gene.

V gene TRBV30 combines with J gene TRBJ1-4; D is perhaps TRBD1 (6 bases). The V end lost 5 bases, the J end lost 5 bases, and 12 bases lay between the germline ends. Germline CDR1 reads GTSNPN; CDR2 reads SVGIG (reference sequence). CDR3 length: 13 residues. CDR3 region: CAWEGGVNEKLFF. In nucleotides, the CDR3 is TGTGCCTGGGAAGGGGGAGTAAATGAAAAACTGTTTTTT.

This clonotype was counted many times. This sequence joins TRBV4-1 and TRBJ1-5; D is ambiguous. CDR1 is MGHRA and CDR2 is YSYEKL in the germline V gene. The CDR3 covers 15 residues. Trimming took 0 bases from V and 5 from J, leaving 11 bases between them. CDR3 sequence (DNA): TGCGCCAGCAGCCAAGAGGGATACGGAGATCAGCCCCAGCATTTT. Translation gives CASSQEGYGDQPQHF.

The chain combines TRBV2 with TRBJ2-7, with a weak D call TRBD1 (5 bases). The CDR3 extends over 13 amino acids. Deletions cut 8 bases from V and 0 bases from J, with 11 bases between. CDR1 and CDR2 from the germline V gene are SNHLY and FYNNEI. CDR3 sequence: CASQGQNSYEQYF. DNA of the CDR3: TGTGCCAGCCAGGGTCAGAACTCCTACGAGCAGTACTTC.

This clonotype was seen only a few times. This sequence may be a read error, since a much larger clone differs from it by one base. This chain links TRBV9 with TRBJ2-5; 7 nucleotides agree with TRBD1. Gene TRBJ2-7 matches the end of the DNA better, so the J call may be wrong. Germline CDR1 reads SGDLS; CDR2 reads YYNGEE. The CDR3 contains 14 residues. CDR3 sequence: CASSPTGKVNEQYF. The CDR3, as DNA: TGTGCCAGCAGCCCGACAGGGAAGGTGAACGAGCAGTACTTC.

This clonotype was recorded only once. The gene calls are TRBV28 and TRBJ1-2, with D possibly being TRBD1 (6 bases). Germline CDR1 MDHEN, CDR2 SYDVKM. V lost 5 bases to trimming and J lost 8 bases, with 12 bases between them. The CDR3 loop spans 12 amino acids. The CDR3 region has the DNA TGTGCCAGCAGTGGACAGACACAAGGCTACACCTTC. This encodes CASSGQTQGYTF.

Many counts were recorded for this clonotype. The chain uses TRBV14 and TRBJ1-3; D might be TRBD1 (5 bases). Trimming took off 2 bases at V and 0 bases at J, with 5 bases between the two ends. The germline V gene has CDR1 SGHDN and CDR2 FVKESK. This CDR3 has 14 amino acids. This CDR3 reads CASSQQGSGNTIYF. CDR3 DNA: TGTGCCAGCAGCCAACAGGGCTCTGGAAACACCATATATTTT. Full variable domain (rest looked up from reference TRBV14 and TRBJ1-3): EAGVTQFPSHSVIEKGQTVTLRCDPISGHDNLYWYRRVMGKEIKFLLHFVKESKQDESGMPNNRFLAERTGGTYSTLKVQPAELEDSGVYFCASSQQGSGNTIYFGEGSWLTVV.

This clonotype has a handful of counts. The genes are TRBV2 and TRBJ2-1, with unresolved D. This CDR3 comprises 11 residues. The germline V gene encodes CDR1 SNHLY and CDR2 FYNNEI. Trimming left V 6 bases short and J 6 bases short, with 6 bases between. CDR3 bases: TGTGCCAGCAGAAAGAGCAATGAGCAGTTCTTC. This sequence encodes CASRKSNEQFF.

There are a few counts of this clonotype. J is TRBJ1-5 and V is TRBV6-1; 9 bases match TRBD1. This CDR3 region has 15 residues. J lost 2 bases, V lost 6 bases, and 5 bases had no gene match. CDR1 MNHNS and CDR2 SASEGT come from the germline V gene. CDR3 in DNA: TGTGCCAGCAGAGAAACAGGGGGCGGCAATCAGCCCCAGCATTTT. Its translation is CASRETGGGNQPQHF.

In this sample, this clonotype turned up many times. The chain is built from TRBV7-2 and TRBJ2-6, with 13 bases matching TRBD2. V lost 1 base and J lost 0; bases outside the gene matches: 3. CDR3 length: 19 residues. Germline loops: CDR1 SGHTA, CDR2 FQGNSA. In nucleotides, the CDR3 is TGTGCCAGCAGCTTAGGGACTAGCGGGGGAAACTCTGGGGCCAACGTCCTGACTTTC. The encoded protein is CASSLGTSGGNSGANVLTF.

There are a few counts of this clonotype. V gene TRBV12-3 or TRBV12-4 combines with J gene TRBJ2-1, with D perhaps matching TRBD1 or TRBD2 (5 bases each). The germline V and J ends were trimmed by 2 bases and 6 bases, with 26 bases remaining between them. The CDR3 is 19 residues long. In DNA form, the CDR3 reads TGTGCCAGCAGTTTAAGGGACCCTCAACGCCTACTTCTCGGCAATGAGCAGTTCTTC. This encodes CASSLRDPQRLLLGNEQFF.

This clonotype was seen many times. This chain connects TRBV7-2 to TRBJ1-2; D is possibly TRBD1 (5 bases). Trimming shortened V by 1 base and J by 3 bases, and 12 bases separated the two germline ends. The CDR3 loop spans 15 amino acids. Germline V gene sequence: CDR1 SGHTA, CDR2 FQGNSA. The CDR3: CASSLVSGADYGYTF. Here the CDR3 DNA reads TGTGCCAGCAGCTTAGTAAGCGGGGCGGACTATGGCTACACCTTC.

This clonotype occurred many times. V gene TRBV2 combines with J gene TRBJ2-7; TRBD2 agrees at 7 bases. Germline CDR1 is SNHLY and CDR2 is FYNNEI. The CDR3 has 14 residues. V lost 6 bases to trimming and J lost 2 bases; unmatched junction nucleotides: 7. CDR3 nucleotide sequence: TGTGCCAGCAGGGGGGGGGGGAACACCTACGAGCAGTACTTC. Amino acid sequence: CASRGGGNTYEQYF.

This rearrangement joins TRBV15 to TRBJ1-2; TRBD1 is a possible D gene (5 bases). Germline values: CDR1 LNHNV, CDR2 YYDKDF (reference sequence). The V gene lost 0 bases and the J gene lost 2 bases, with 16 bases spanning the gap. CDR3 length: 17 amino acids. The CDR3 sequence: CATSRDLGQGGNYGYTF. CDR3 sequence (DNA): TGTGCCACCAGCAGAGATCTGGGGCAGGGCGGGAACTATGGCTACACCTTC.

Concerning this clonotype: A read error may produce the germline difference seen at one junction end. This sequence joins TRBV20-1 and TRBJ2-3, with a tentative D call TRBD2 (6 bases). The germline CDR1 and CDR2 sequences are DFQATT and SNEGSKA (reference sequence). There are 14 residues in the CDR3. CDR3 sequence (DNA): TGCAGTGCCAGGAGGGGCGAGAGCACGGATACGCAGTATTTT. As protein: CSARRGESTDTQYF.

The CDR3 spells CAISSTTQGGTEAFF. DNA for the CDR3: TGTGCCATCAGTTCAACAACACAGGGTGGCACTGAAGCTTTCTTT. The chain links TRBV10-3 to TRBJ1-1; possibly TRBD1 for D (6 bases). The length of the CDR3 is 15 residues. Germline V gene lookup returns CDR1 ENHRY and CDR2 SYGVKD. V dropped 5 bases and J dropped 4 bases, with 17 bases sitting between them.

This clonotype was seen ten or more times. The chain combines TRBV20-1 with TRBJ1-3; the match to TRBD1 covers 7 bases. From germline, CDR1 is DFQATT and CDR2 SNEGSKA (reference sequence). The CDR3 length is 15 residues. V was clipped by 4 bases and J by 4 bases; unmatched bases: 10. CDR3 in DNA: TGCAGTGCTAACCCAGGGGGATTTCCCGGAAACACCATATATTTT. Translation: CSANPGGFPGNTIYF.

In this sample, this clonotype turned up many times. The genes are TRBV12-5 and TRBJ1-4; weak D call: TRBD1 (6 bases). CDR1 is LGHNT, CDR2 FRNRAP, per germline. The germline V and J ends were trimmed by 0 bases and 11 bases, with 19 bases remaining between them. The CDR3 loop spans 16 amino acids. This CDR3 is CASGLVTGGGQRKLFF. The CDR3 coding sequence is TGTGCTAGTGGTTTGGTAACGGGAGGGGGACAAAGGAAACTGTTTTTT.

As regards this clonotype: One base away lies a much larger clone, so this may be a sequencing read error. The CDR3 reads CASSQLAGGSTDTQHF. CDR3 in DNA: TGTGCCAGCAGCCAACTAGCGGGAGGGAGCACAGATACGCAGCATTTT. This chain joins TRBV3-1 and TRBJ2-3, with no clear D. TRBJ1-5 matches the DNA end more closely, so the J call is doubtful. The CDR3 contains 16 residues. Germline V gene data show CDR1 as LGHDT and CDR2 as YNNKEL (reference sequence).

With regard to this clonotype: The germline gene is not matched at one end of the junction; a read error may be the cause. V gene TRBV7-2 combines with J gene TRBJ2-1; 10 nucleotides agree with TRBD2. This CDR3 is built from 16 residues. Germline CDR1 and CDR2: SGHTA and FQGNSA. The CDR3 sequence is CAGSRAGGVQGNEQFF. CDR3 DNA: TGTGCCGGCAGCCGAGCGGGAGGGGTTCAAGGCAATGAGCAGTTCTTC. Based on the CDR3 plus reference TRBV7-2 and TRBJ2-1, the full variable domain is GAGVSQSPSNKVTEKGKDVELRCDPISGHTALYWYRQSLGQGLEFLIYFQGNSAPDKSGLPSDRFSAERTGGSVSTLTIQRTQQEDSAVYLCAGSRAGGVQGNEQFFGPGTRLTVL.

This clonotype has just a few counts. This chain links TRBV10-3 with TRBJ1-2, with D unresolved. This CDR3 spans 13 amino acids. Trimming took 3 bases from V and 2 from J, leaving 7 bases between them. The germline V gene has CDR1 ENHRY and CDR2 SYGVKD. The CDR3 coding sequence is TGTGCCATCAGTGAAGGCCAGAACTATGGCTACACCTTC. It yields the protein CAISEGQNYGYTF.

This clonotype has a handful of counts. A much larger clonotype is one base distant, so this may be a read error. The CDR3 carries no conserved terminal phenylalanine or tryptophan, so it likely arises from a read error. The chain links TRBV6-1 to TRBJ1-5; D not resolved. Per germline, CDR1 MNHNS and CDR2 SASEGT. This CDR3 contains 14 residues. The ends were cut back, 0 bases at V and 4 bases at J, with 7 bases in the middle. CDR3 protein: CASSEARANQPQHL. The CDR3 nucleotides are TGTGCCAGCAGTGAAGCTCGGGCTAATCAGCCCCAGCATCTT.

This clonotype occurred many times. V usage is TRBV5-6 and J usage is TRBJ1-6; D may be TRBD1 (6 bases). Trimming took 1 base from V and 7 from J, leaving 12 bases between them. The CDR3 extends over 15 amino acids. In germline, CDR1 is SGHDT, CDR2 YYEEEE. CDR3 loop: CASSLWTAPNSPLHF. The CDR3 region has the DNA TGTGCCAGCAGCTTGTGGACAGCCCCCAATTCACCCCTCCACTTT.

Details on this clonotype: At one of its ends the junction is not consistent with the germline gene, which may arise from a read error. The chain carries TRBV14 and TRBJ2-3; TRBD2 agrees at 8 bases. Germline loops: CDR1 SGHDN, CDR2 FVKESK. CDR3 length equals 18 residues. CDR3 in DNA: TGTGTCAGCAGCCAAGAATTTTTCGCGGGGGGCCGCACAGATACGCAGTATTTT. Protein product: CVSSQEFFAGGRTDTQYF.

Comments on this clonotype: The junction and the germline gene differ at one end; a read error may be behind it. The CDR3 reads CASSLQAGVQYNEQFF. The CDR3 bases are TGTGCTAGCAGCCTTCAGGCGGGGGTGCAATACAATGAGCAGTTCTTC. The chain is built from TRBV7-7 and TRBJ2-1; 7 bases match TRBD2. Germline V lookup: CDR1 SSHAT, CDR2 FNYEAQ (reference sequence). The CDR3 consists of 16 residues.

The sample holds a few counts of this clonotype. The chain couples TRBV3-1 to TRBJ1-2; TRBD1 matches 7 bases. The CDR3 totals 15 residues. The germline V gene has CDR1 LGHDT and CDR2 YNNKEL (reference sequence). V dropped 4 bases and J dropped 3; count of bases not matched to a gene: 8. This CDR3 reads CASSPQGQIYYGYTF. DNA of the CDR3: TGTGCCAGCAGCCCCCAGGGACAGATATACTATGGCTACACCTTC.

This clonotype was seen many times. The chain is built from TRBV5-4 and TRBJ2-7; D remains ambiguous. The CDR3 length is 14 residues. Germline CDR1 reads SGHNT; CDR2 reads YYREEE (reference sequence). The V gene lost 0 bases and the J gene lost 1 base, with 8 bases spanning the gap. The CDR3: CASSLGQFSYEQYF. The CDR3 nucleotides are TGTGCCAGCAGCTTGGGGCAGTTTTCCTACGAGCAGTACTTC. The whole variable domain, remainder taken from reference TRBV5-4 and TRBJ2-7, is ETGVTQSPTHLIKTRGQQVTLRCSSQSGHNTVSWYQQALGQGPQFIFQYYREEENGRGNFPPRFSGLQFPNYSSELNVNALELDDSALYLCASSLGQFSYEQYFGPGTRLTVT.

This clonotype has at least ten counts. This chain joins TRBV9 and TRBJ2-7, with TRBD2 matching 10 bases. The ends lost 0 bases at V and 3 bases at J; junction bases unmatched: 6. Germline V gives CDR1 SGDLS, CDR2 YYNGEE. The CDR3 covers 16 residues. CDR3 sequence reads: CASSVDLAGDRYEQYF. CDR3 sequence (DNA): TGTGCCAGCAGCGTAGATCTAGCGGGAGACCGCTACGAGCAGTACTTC.

This clonotype came up a few times. J is TRBJ1-6 and V is TRBV10-1, with a possible D match to TRBD1 (5 bases). Trimming shortened V by 2 bases and J by 10 bases, and 12 bases separated the two germline ends. The V gene's germline CDR1 is WNHNN and CDR2 SYGVQD (reference sequence). The length of the CDR3 is 14 residues. The CDR3 spells CASSEAGTGSPLHF. DNA for the CDR3: TGCGCCAGCAGTGAGGCAGGGACCGGATCACCCCTCCACTTT.

This chain links TRBV29-1 with TRBJ2-1; TRBD2 is a possible D gene (6 bases). The germline V gene encodes CDR1 SQVTM and CDR2 ANQGSEA. The length of the CDR3 is 12 residues. Deletions cut 1 base from V and 6 bases from J, with 7 bases between. CDR3 sequence: CSVEGDSNEQFF. The CDR3 coding sequence is TGCAGCGTTGAAGGGGACTCCAATGAGCAGTTCTTC.

This clonotype was counted once. This chain connects TRBV9 to TRBJ2-7; TRBD1 aligns across 8 bases. Germline CDR1 is SGDLS and CDR2 is YYNGEE. This CDR3 has 14 amino acids. J was trimmed by 2 bases and V by 3 bases; bases with no gene match: 4. The DNA of the CDR3 is TGTGCCAGCAGCGAGGGACAGGTTGCCTACGAGCAGTACTTC. Translated, it gives CASSEGQVAYEQYF.